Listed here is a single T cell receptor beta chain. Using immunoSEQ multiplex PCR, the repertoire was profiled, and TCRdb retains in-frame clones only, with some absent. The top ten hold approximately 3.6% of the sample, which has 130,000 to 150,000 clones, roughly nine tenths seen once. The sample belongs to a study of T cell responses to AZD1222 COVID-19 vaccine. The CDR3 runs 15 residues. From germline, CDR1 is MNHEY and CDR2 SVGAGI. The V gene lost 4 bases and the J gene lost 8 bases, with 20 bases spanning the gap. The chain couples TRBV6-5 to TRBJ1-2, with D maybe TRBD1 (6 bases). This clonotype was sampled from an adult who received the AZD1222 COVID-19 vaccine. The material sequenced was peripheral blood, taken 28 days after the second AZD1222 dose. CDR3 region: CASSSLMRGSGGYTF. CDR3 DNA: TGTGCCAGCAGTTCCCTTATGAGGGGGTCTGGCGGCTACACCTTC.